This T cell receptor beta chain comes out of a study of beta chain features in type 1 diabetes. Study conclusions and caveats: In every one of the four CD4+ subsets, TCRB CDR3s were moderately but significantly shorter in Type 1 diabetes patients. When cDNA is sequenced, cells with high TCR expression could be over-represented.

Sequencing targeted expressed TCRB transcripts, as all isolated RNA had been reverse transcribed. Assay used: immunoSEQ multiplex PCR; TCRdb lists only in-frame clones, some missing. The sample has fewer than 20,000 clones; approximately 68% are singletons. CDR3 length: 15 residues. In germline, CDR1 is MNHEY, CDR2 SMNVEV (reference sequence). V lost 5 bases, J lost 6 bases, and 8 bases stayed unmatched. As to this clone: Its antigen is not known.

Material: Tregs from blood. The receptor was derived from a man aged 25-45 years with type 1 diabetes. The chain recombines TRBV27 with TRBJ2-2, with TRBD1 matching over 8 bases. The CDR3 DNA sequence: TGTGCCAGCAGTAGAGCAGGGGGCTATTCCGGGGAGCTGTTTTTT. It encodes CASSRAGGYSGELFF.